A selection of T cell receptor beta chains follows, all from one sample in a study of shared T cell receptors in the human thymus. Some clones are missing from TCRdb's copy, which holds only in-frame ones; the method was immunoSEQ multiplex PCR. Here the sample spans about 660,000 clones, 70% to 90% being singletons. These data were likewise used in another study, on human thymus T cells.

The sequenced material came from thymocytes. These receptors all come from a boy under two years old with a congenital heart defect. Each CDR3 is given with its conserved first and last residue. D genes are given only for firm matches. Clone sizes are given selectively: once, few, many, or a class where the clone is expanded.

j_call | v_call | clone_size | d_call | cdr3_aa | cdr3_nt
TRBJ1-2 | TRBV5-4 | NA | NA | CASRLGGVSSGGYTF | TGTGCCAGCAGATTAGGCGGGGTTTCGTCGGGTGGCTACACCTTC
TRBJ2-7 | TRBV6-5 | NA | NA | CASKGIWRDTHEQYF | TGTGCCAGCAAGGGGATCTGGAGGGATACACACGAGCAGTACTTC
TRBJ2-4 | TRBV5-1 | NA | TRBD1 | CASSLVTGAPLAKNIQYF | TGCGCCAGCAGCTTAGTAACAGGGGCCCCCTTAGCCAAAAACATTCAGTACTTC
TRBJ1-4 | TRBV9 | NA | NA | CASSVNSNEKLFF | TGTGCCAGCAGCGTAAACAGTAATGAAAAACTGTTTTTT
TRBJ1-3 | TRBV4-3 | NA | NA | CASSQDRGSGNTIYF | TGCGCCAGCAGCCAAGATCGGGGATCTGGAAACACCATATATTTT
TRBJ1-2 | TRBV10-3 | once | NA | CAISDPEGPYGYTF | TGTGCCATCAGTGACCCGGAGGGGCCCTATGGCTACACCTTC
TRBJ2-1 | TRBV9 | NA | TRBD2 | CASSSSGRALNEQFF | TGTGCCAGCTCTAGTAGCGGGAGGGCCCTCAATGAGCAGTTCTTC
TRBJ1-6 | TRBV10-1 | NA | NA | CASSEVGGNSPLHF | TGCGCCAGCAGTGAGGTGGGAGGGAATTCACCCCTCCACTTT
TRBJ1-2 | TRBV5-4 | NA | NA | CASSLMGGGYGYTF | TGTGCCAGCAGCTTGATGGGTGGAGGCTATGGCTACACCTTC
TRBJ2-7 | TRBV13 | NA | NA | CASSFRSAVSYEQYF | TGTGCCAGCAGCTTCCGATCGGCGGTTTCCTACGAGCAGTACTTC
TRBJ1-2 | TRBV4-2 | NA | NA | CASSRAGRPYGYTF | TGTGCCAGCAGCCGGGCAGGGAGGCCCTATGGCTACACCTTC
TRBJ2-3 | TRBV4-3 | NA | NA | CASSQDPETDTQYF | TGCGCCAGCAGCCAAGATCCCGAGACAGATACGCAGTATTTT
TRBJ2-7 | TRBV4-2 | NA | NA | CASSLRAANSYEQYF | TGTGCCAGCAGCCTCAGGGCAGCCAATTCCTACGAGCAGTACTTC
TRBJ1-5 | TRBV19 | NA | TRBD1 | CASSIPGQAIYSNQPQHF | TGTGCCAGTAGTATTCCGGGACAGGCGATCTATAGCAATCAGCCCCAGCATTTT
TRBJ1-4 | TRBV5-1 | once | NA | CASSLAGEGNEKLFF | TGCGCCAGCAGCTTGGCAGGGGAGGGGAATGAAAAACTGTTTTTT
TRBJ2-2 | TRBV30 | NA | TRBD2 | CAWSVDGGGGTGELFF | TGTGCCTGGAGTGTTGACGGGGGGGGAGGCACCGGGGAGCTGTTTTTT
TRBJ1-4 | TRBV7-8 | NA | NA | CASSLAGGGKKLFF | TGTGCCAGCAGCTTAGCGGGGGGGGGAAAAAAACTGTTTTTT
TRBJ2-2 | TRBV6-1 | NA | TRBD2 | CASSDERTSGMTAGELFF | TGTGCCAGCAGTGATGAACGGACTAGCGGGATGACGGCCGGGGAGCTGTTTTTT
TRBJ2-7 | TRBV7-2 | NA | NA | CASSPRGREYEQYF | TGTGCCAGCAGCCCCCGAGGGCGGGAATACGAGCAGTACTTC
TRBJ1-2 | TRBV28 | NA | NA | CASRGDTPPGYTF | TGTGCCAGCAGGGGGGACACTCCACCTGGCTACACCTTC
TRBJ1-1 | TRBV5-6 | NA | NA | CASSLAVYDTEAFF | TGTGCCAGCAGCTTGGCGGTTTACGACACTGAAGCTTTCTTT
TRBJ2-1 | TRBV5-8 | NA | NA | CASSAGTHNEQFF | TGTGCCAGCAGCGCCGGGACTCACAATGAGCAGTTCTTC
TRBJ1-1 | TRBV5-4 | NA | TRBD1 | CASSWGQGARTEAFF | TGTGCCAGCAGCTGGGGCCAGGGGGCTAGGACTGAAGCTTTCTTT
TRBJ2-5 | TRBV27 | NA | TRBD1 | CASSLRTGEQYF | TGTGCCAGCAGTTTAAGGACAGGTGAGCAGTACTTC
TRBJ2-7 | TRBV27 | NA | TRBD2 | CASSSTLAGVSEQYF | TGTGCCAGCAGCTCCACACTAGCGGGAGTGAGCGAGCAGTACTTC
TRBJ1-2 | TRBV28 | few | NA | CATRGGVGGGYTF | TGTGCCACCCGCGGGGGGGTTGGCGGGGGCTACACCTTC
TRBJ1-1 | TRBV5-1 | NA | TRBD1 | CASSATGGNTEAFF | TGCGCCAGCAGCGCCACAGGGGGAAACACTGAAGCTTTCTTT
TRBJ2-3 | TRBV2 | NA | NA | CASSVTSRVYF | TGTGCCAGCAGTGTTACTTCCCGGGTGTATTTT
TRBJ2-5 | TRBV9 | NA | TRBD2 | CASSTRTSGMRETQYF | TGTGCCAGCAGCACGAGGACTAGCGGTATGCGAGAGACCCAGTACTTC
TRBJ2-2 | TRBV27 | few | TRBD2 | CASSLASGSTTGELFF | TGTGCCAGCAGTTTAGCTAGCGGGAGCACTACCGGGGAGCTGTTTTTT
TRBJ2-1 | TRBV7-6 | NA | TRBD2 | CASSLVGLAGGPAYNEQFF | TGTGCCAGCAGCTTAGTGGGACTAGCGGGAGGGCCGGCCTACAATGAGCAGTTCTTC
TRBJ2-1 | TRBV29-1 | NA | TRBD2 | CSVEDEGFSPTSGRVNEQFF | TGCAGCGTTGAAGATGAAGGGTTTAGCCCGACTAGCGGGAGGGTAAATGAGCAGTTCTTC
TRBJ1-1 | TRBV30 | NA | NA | CAWKGYRTANTEAFF | TGTGCCTGGAAGGGGTACAGGACGGCGAACACTGAAGCTTTCTTT
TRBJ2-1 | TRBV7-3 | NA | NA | CASSLDNSYNEQFF | TGTGCCAGCAGCTTAGACAACTCCTACAATGAGCAGTTCTTC
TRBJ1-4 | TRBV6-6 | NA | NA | CASSLNGVGNEKLFF | TGTGCCAGCAGCCTCAACGGGGTTGGAAATGAAAAACTGTTTTTT